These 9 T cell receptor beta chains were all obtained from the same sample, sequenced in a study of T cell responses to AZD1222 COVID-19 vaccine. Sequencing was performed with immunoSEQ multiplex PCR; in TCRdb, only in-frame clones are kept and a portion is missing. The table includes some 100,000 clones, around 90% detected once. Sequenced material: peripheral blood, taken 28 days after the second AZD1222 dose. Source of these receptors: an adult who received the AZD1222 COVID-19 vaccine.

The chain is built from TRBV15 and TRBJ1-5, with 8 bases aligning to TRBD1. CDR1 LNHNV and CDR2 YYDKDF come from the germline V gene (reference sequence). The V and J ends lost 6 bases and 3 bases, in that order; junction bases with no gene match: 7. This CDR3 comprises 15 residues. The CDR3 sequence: CATSRQGSVNQPQHF. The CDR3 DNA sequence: TGTGCCACCAGTCGACAGGGGTCGGTCAATCAGCCCCAGCATTTT.

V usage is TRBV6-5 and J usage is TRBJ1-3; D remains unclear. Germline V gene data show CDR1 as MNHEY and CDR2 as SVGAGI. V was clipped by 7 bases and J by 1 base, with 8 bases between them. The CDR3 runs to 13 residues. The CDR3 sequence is CASKLDSGNTIYF. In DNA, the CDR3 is TGTGCCAGCAAATTGGATTCTGGAAACACCATATATTTT.

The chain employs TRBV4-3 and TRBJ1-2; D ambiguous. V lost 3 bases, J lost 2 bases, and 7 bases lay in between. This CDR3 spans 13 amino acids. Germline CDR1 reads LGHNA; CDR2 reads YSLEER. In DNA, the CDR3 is TGCGCCAGCAGCCAGACACGGAACTATGGCTACACCTTC. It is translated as CASSQTRNYGYTF.

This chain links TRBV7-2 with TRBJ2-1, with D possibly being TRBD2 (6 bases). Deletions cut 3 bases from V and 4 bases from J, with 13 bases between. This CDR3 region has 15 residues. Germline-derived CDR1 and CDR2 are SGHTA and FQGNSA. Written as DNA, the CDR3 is TGTGCCAGCAGCTTGTTCGGGGGAGGATACAATGAGCAGTTCTTC. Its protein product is CASSLFGGGYNEQFF.

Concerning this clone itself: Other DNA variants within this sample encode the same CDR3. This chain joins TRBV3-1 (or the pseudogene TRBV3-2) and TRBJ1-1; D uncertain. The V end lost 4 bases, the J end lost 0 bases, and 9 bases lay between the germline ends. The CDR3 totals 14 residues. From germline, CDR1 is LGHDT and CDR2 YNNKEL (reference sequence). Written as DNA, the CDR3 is TGTGCCAGCAGCCTACCGGGCATGAACACTGAAGCTTTCTTT. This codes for CASSLPGMNTEAFF.

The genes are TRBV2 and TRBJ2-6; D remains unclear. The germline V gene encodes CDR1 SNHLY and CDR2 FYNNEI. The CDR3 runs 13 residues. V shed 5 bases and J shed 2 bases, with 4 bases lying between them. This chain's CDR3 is CASSFAGANVLTF. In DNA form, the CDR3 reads TGTGCCAGCAGTTTTGCTGGGGCCAACGTCCTGACTTTC. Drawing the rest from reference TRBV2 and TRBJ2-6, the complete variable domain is EPEVTQTPSHQVTQMGQEVILRCVPISNHLYFYWYRQILGQKVEFLVSFYNNEISEKSEIFDDQFSVERPDGSNFTLKIRSTKLEDSAMYFCASSFAGANVLTFGAGSRLTVL.

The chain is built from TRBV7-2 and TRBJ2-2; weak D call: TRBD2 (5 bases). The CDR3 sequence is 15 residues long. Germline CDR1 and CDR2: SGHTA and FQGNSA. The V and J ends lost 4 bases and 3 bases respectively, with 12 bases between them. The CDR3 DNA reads TGTGCCAGCAGCTCCCGGCCCGGGGACACCGGGGAGCTGTTTTTT. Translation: CASSSRPGDTGELFF.

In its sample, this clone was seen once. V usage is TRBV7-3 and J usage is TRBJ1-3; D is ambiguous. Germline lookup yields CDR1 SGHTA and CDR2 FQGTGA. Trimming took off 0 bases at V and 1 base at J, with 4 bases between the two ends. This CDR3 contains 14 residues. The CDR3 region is CASSLTPSGNTIYF. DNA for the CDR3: TGTGCCAGCAGCTTAACGCCGTCTGGAAACACCATATATTTT.

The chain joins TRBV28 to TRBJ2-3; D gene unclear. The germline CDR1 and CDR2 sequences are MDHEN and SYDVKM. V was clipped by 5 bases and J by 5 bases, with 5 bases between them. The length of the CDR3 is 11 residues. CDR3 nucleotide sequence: TGTGCCAGCAGTGCCGTAGATACGCAGTATTTT. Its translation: CASSAVDTQYF.